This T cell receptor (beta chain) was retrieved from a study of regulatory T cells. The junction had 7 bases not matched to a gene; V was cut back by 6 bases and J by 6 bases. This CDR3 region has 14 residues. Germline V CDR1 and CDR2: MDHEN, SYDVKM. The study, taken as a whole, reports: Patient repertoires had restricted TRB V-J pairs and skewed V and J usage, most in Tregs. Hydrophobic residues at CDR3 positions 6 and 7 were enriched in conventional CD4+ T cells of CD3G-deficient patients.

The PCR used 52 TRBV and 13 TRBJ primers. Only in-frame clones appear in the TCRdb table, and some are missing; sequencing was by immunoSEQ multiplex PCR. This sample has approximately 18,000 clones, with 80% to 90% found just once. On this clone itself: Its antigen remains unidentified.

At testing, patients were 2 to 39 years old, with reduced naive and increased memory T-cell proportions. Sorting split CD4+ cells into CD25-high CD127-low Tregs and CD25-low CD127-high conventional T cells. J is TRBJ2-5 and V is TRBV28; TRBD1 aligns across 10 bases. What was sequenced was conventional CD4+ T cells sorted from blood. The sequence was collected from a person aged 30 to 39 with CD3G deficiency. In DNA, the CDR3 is TGTGCCAGCAGAGGCCGGGACAGGGGAAAGACCCAGTACTTC. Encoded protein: CASRGRDRGKTQYF.